Listed here are 20 T cell receptor beta chains from one sample, sequenced in a study of OX40 agonist ivuxolimab in advanced cancers. The library was prepared using the immunoSEQ multiplex PCR assay. Drawn from immuneACCESS, this table holds only the in-frame rearrangements with V and J called that TCRdb kept. Clones are partly lost; checked studies trace under half to an unresolved V gene and leave the rest unexplained. The sample has tens of thousands of clones on record, under 95% of them singletons. Together, the top ten hold roughly 10% of the sample. Sequenced here: CD4+ or CD8+ T cells sorted from blood, sampled in a trial of the OX40 agonist ivuxolimab. These receptors came from an adult with an advanced solid tumor such as melanoma, head and neck, liver or kidney cancer.

V gene TRBV11-2 combines with J gene TRBJ2-7, with D hard to call. The germline V gene has CDR1 SGHAT and CDR2 FQNNGV. The CDR3 extends over 13 amino acids. The germline V and J ends were trimmed by 5 bases and 3 bases, with 11 bases remaining between them. The CDR3 region is CASSLAGDYEQYF. The CDR3 DNA sequence: TGTGCCAGCAGCCTCGCTGGGGACTACGAGCAGTACTTC.

V and J are TRBV4-1 and TRBJ2-7, with 10 positions matching TRBD2. V lost 0 bases to trimming and J lost 1 base; unmatched junction nucleotides: 9. The V gene's germline CDR1 is MGHRA and CDR2 YSYEKL. This CDR3 is built from 18 residues. CDR3 loop: CASSQEALAGALSYEQYF. The CDR3 nucleotides read TGCGCCAGCAGCCAAGAAGCGCTAGCGGGGGCCCTATCCTACGAGCAGTACTTC.

The CDR3 protein is CASSLVEAYEQYF. CDR3 DNA sequence: TGTGCCAGCAGCTTGGTGGAGGCCTACGAGCAGTACTTC. V gene TRBV5-4 combines with J gene TRBJ2-7; TRBD2 is a possible D gene (5 bases). V was shortened by 0 bases and J by 2 bases, with 6 bases between the two germline ends. CDR1 SGHNT and CDR2 YYREEE come from the germline V gene (reference sequence). The CDR3 consists of 13 residues.

This chain connects TRBV12-5 to TRBJ2-3; TRBD2 agrees at 9 bases. The germline V gene encodes CDR1 LGHNT and CDR2 FRNRAP. The CDR3 totals 16 residues. The J segment lost 2 bases and the V segment lost 3 bases, leaving 6 bases of the junction unmatched. The CDR3 nucleotides read TGTGCTAGTGGTTTAGGGCGGGGGGGCGTCACAGATACGCAGTATTTT. Translation gives CASGLGRGGVTDTQYF.

This clone has only one observation. The chain joins TRBV5-1 to TRBJ1-1; D is uncertain. Trimming took 0 bases from V and 5 from J, leaving 11 bases between them. Germline CDR1 reads SGHRS; CDR2 reads YFSETQ. The CDR3 is 14 residues long. CDR3 residues: CASSLGRGETEAFF. CDR3 DNA sequence: TGCGCCAGCAGCTTGGGACGGGGTGAGACTGAAGCTTTCTTT.

The chain couples TRBV29-1 to TRBJ2-1, with 11 positions matching TRBD1. V trimming: 7 bases; J trimming: 7 bases; junction bases outside the gene matches: 3. Germline CDR1 SQVTM, CDR2 ANQGSEA. The CDR3 runs 12 residues. The CDR3 DNA is TGCAGCGGTGGGACAGGGGGAAATGAGCAGTTCTTC. Protein product: CSGGTGGNEQFF.

The CDR3 loop is CASSFGGQYEQFF. Written as DNA, the CDR3 is TGTGCCAGCAGCTTTGGGGGACAGTATGAGCAGTTCTTC. V usage is TRBV13 and J usage is TRBJ2-1; 7 bases fit TRBD1. Germline V gives CDR1 PRHDT, CDR2 FYEKMQ (reference sequence). J lost 8 bases, V lost 3 bases, and 4 bases had no gene match. This CDR3 has 13 residues.

The chain joins TRBV7-9 to TRBJ2-2; D is uncertain. Trimming took off 4 bases at V and 0 bases at J, with 3 bases between the two ends. The CDR3 totals 13 residues. Germline assignment: CDR1 SEHNR and CDR2 FQNEAQ (reference sequence). CDR3 sequence: CASSWTNTGELFF. CDR3 in DNA: TGTGCCAGCAGCTGGACGAACACCGGGGAGCTGTTTTTT.

The genes are TRBV27 and TRBJ1-2; unclear D gene. The V gene lost 3 bases and the J gene lost 8 bases, with 13 bases spanning the gap. Germline-derived CDR1 and CDR2 are MNHEY and SMNVEV (reference sequence). The CDR3 extends over 13 amino acids. CDR3: CASSFLTTDGYTF. CDR3 coding DNA: TGTGCCAGCAGTTTTCTGACCACCGACGGCTACACCTTC.

V and J are TRBV4-3 and TRBJ2-7; D is ambiguous. Germline V CDR1 and CDR2: LGHNA, YSLEER. V lost 1 base and J lost 2, with 9 bases in between. This CDR3 spans 14 amino acids. CDR3 sequence: CASSQVVGTYEQYF. CDR3 coding DNA: TGCGCCAGCAGCCAAGTAGTAGGGACCTACGAGCAGTACTTC.

V is TRBV12-5 and J is TRBJ2-1; D possibly corresponds to TRBD2 (5 bases). The CDR3 runs to 14 residues. Germline CDR1 LGHNT, CDR2 FRNRAP. Trimming cost V 5 bases and J 8 bases, with 16 bases left between them. The CDR3 sequence is CASGPEGRADEQFF. The CDR3 DNA sequence: TGTGCTAGTGGTCCTGAGGGAAGGGCCGATGAGCAGTTCTTC.

V usage is TRBV11-2 and J usage is TRBJ2-7; D gene uncertain. With 3 bases removed from V and 2 bases from J, the gap between germline ends came to 5 bases. Germline loops: CDR1 SGHAT, CDR2 FQNNGV. The CDR3 has 12 amino acids. CDR3 nucleotide sequence: TGTGCCAGCAGCTTTTCCACCTACGAGCAGTACTTC. Translating it yields CASSFSTYEQYF.

Here the CDR3 reads CASSSPAWNEQFF. CDR3 bases: TGCGCCAGCAGCTCACCAGCTTGGAATGAGCAGTTCTTC. The V and J genes are TRBV5-1 and TRBJ2-1, with no clear D. The CDR3 spans 13 residues. V was trimmed by 3 bases and J by 7 bases, leaving 11 bases between them. Germline V lookup: CDR1 SGHRS, CDR2 YFSETQ.

The genes are TRBV6-5 and TRBJ1-3; D is ambiguous. Germline V lookup: CDR1 MNHEY, CDR2 SVGAGI. Between the trimmed V and J ends, which lost 8 bases and 4 bases, there was a span of 18 bases. This CDR3 spans 15 amino acids. The CDR3, as DNA: TGTGCCAGCGCGAAGGTGGAGGGCAGGGGAAACACCATATATTTT. This translates into CASAKVEGRGNTIYF.

This clone appeared once. The CDR3 loop is CASSPLQGSYNEQFF. The CDR3 nucleotides are TGTGCCAGCAGTCCGCTGCAGGGCTCCTACAATGAGCAGTTCTTC. This chain uses TRBV6-6 with TRBJ2-1; a weak D match, TRBD1 (5 bases). The CDR3 loop spans 15 amino acids. The germline V and J ends were trimmed by 5 bases and 0 bases, with 11 bases remaining between them. Germline lookup yields CDR1 MNHNY and CDR2 SVGAGI (reference sequence).

The table lists this clone with a few counts. The rearrangement uses TRBV9 and TRBJ1-4; unclear D gene. V lost 4 bases, J lost 5 bases, and 15 bases lay in between. Germline lookup yields CDR1 SGDLS and CDR2 YYNGEE. This CDR3 contains 15 residues. Here the CDR3 DNA reads TGTGCCAGCAGCCCATGGACCAATCCCAATGAAAAACTGTTTTTT. Translating gives CASSPWTNPNEKLFF. The full variable domain, with the rest looked up from reference TRBV9 and TRBJ1-4, is DSGVTQTPKHLITATGQRVTLRCSPRSGDLSVYWYQQSLDQGLQFLIQYYNGEERAKGNILERFSAQQFPDLHSELNLSSLELGDSALYFCASSPWTNPNEKLFFGSGTQLSVL.

The V gene is TRBV27, the J gene TRBJ2-3; the D gene is possibly TRBD1 (5 bases). Germline V lookup: CDR1 MNHEY, CDR2 SMNVEV (reference sequence). The length of the CDR3 is 13 residues. V lost 5 bases, J lost 5 bases, and 11 bases lay in between. As DNA, the CDR3 is TGTGCCAGCAGTGCCTGGGGCCAAGATACGCAGTATTTT. This sequence encodes CASSAWGQDTQYF.

In its sample, this clone was seen many times. J is TRBJ1-1 and V is TRBV25-1, with D perhaps matching TRBD1 (5 bases). The CDR3 loop spans 15 amino acids. Germline CDR1 is MGHDK and CDR2 is SYGVNS. V was pared by 1 base and J by 0 bases, with 9 bases between. The CDR3 DNA reads as TGTGCCAGCAGTGAATGGAGGGGCCTGAACACTGAAGCTTTCTTT. Its protein product is CASSEWRGLNTEAFF.

As for this clone: This CDR3 fails to terminate in the conserved phenylalanine or tryptophan, so it likely reflects a read error. No DNA is shown, since the ends of the CDR3 on it are uncertain; the CDR3 is the one TCRdb lists. The rearrangement joins TRBV7-9 to TRBJ2-7; the DNA was not compared with TRBD2, the D call given in the table. The germline V gene encodes CDR1 SEHNR and CDR2 FQNEAQ (reference sequence). 12 amino acids form the CDR3, both terminal residues included. Here the CDR3 reads CASRENEDPLMG.

The chain links TRBV6-5 to TRBJ2-1; 7 bases line up with TRBD2. The germline gives CDR1 MNHEY, CDR2 SVGAGI. Trimming cost V 2 bases and J 4 bases; bases outside gene matches: 8. The CDR3 sequence is 16 residues long. The chain's CDR3 is CASSYPPREGYNEQFF. The CDR3 nucleotides read TGTGCCAGCAGTTACCCTCCCAGGGAGGGTTACAATGAGCAGTTCTTC.